This T cell receptor beta chain was recovered during a study of human T cells and chemical hapten exposure. Whole-study context: All through the roughly 25-week study, the scalp of each patient received diphenylcyclopropenone doses weekly.

CDR1 is WSHSY, CDR2 SAAADI, per germline. The CDR3 has 14 amino acids. V shed 6 bases, J shed 0 bases, and the junction held 2 bases outside the gene matches. Time point meaning: patch test 3, about 24 weeks after DPC sensitization. Treatment denoted: therapeutic diphenylcyclopropenone sensitization with weekly scalp DPC. This clonotype was seen only a few times. Each CDR3 protein gets one entry after TCRdb re-called the RACE reads with MiXCR. The data show some 60,000 distinct CDR3 sequences, around 12% seen once. This material consisted of whole blood, taken in connection with sensitization to the hapten diphenylcyclopropenone (DPC). The chain has TRBV10-2 and TRBJ2-3; 8 nucleotides match TRBD2. The sequence derives from a man aged 30-40 years with alopecia areata. Some clones in this sample may be carry-over from other donors' samples. This CDR3 reads CASRLAASTDTQYF. CDR3 DNA: TGCGCCAGCAGACTAGCGGCTAGCACAGATACGCAGTATTTT.